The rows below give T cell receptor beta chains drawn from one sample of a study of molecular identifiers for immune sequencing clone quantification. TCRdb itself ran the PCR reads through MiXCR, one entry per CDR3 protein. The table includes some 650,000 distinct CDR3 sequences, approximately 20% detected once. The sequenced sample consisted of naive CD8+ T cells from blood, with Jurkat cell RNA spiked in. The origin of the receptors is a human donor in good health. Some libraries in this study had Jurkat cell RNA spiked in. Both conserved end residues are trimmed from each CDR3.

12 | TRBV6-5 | ASSATILQEPQH
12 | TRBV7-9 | ASSHKRETGELF
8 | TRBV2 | ASSVYEQF
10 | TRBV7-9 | ATGTPNQPQH
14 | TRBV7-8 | ASSYNFGQADEKLF
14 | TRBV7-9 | ASRGVKGIAYNEQF
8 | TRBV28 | ATSTGTQY
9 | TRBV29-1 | SVGASHEQF
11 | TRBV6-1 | ASSFLVPYEQY
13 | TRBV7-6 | ASSSRTGPGNTIY
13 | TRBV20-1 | SARTSGGDYNEQF
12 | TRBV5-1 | ASSGLADTDTQY
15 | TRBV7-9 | ASSPGTGGFGKNIQY
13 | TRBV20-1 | SARDRSRASYEQY
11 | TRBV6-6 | ASSYVLLGRQF
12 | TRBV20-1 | SAREASIIYEQY
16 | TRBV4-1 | ASSQGLAGGPWTGELF
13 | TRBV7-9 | ASSLTGTGQETQY
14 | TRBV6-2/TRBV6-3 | ASSRITGYGNQPQH
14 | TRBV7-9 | ASSPTTGSLWKTQY
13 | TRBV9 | ASRAKQGANTEAF
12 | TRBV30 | AWYIGSLNTEAF
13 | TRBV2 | ASSDYGTNLDGYT
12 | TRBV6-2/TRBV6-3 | ASSSTYTGLEAF
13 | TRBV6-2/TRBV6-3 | ASSRDRGWAEIQY
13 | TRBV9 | ASSTGTDYNSPLH
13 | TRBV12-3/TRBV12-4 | ASSQTTGSGETQY
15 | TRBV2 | ASSVWVQSGASYEQY
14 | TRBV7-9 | ASSLGGISLTGELF
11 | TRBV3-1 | ASSWDRGYEQF
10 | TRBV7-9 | ASSSNGDTQY
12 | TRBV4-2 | ASSQDGTSNEQF
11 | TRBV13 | ASSLGGEEAQY
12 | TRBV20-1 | SARGTSGSYEQY
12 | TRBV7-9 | ASSFPMGPDTQY
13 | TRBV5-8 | ASSQDPNYSYEQY
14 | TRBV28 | ASSRAGGGGNYGYT
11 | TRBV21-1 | ASSAKQQEEQY
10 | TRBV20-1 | SATLQNYEQY
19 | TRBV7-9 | ASSLPGAGRLRDRGEAEAF
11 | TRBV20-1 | SAEDRASYEQY
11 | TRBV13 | ASSTGGVTEAF
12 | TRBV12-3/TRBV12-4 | ASSFEMGLVEQY
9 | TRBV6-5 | ASRSGGEAF
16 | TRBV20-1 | SAAGLNRDTKINQPQY
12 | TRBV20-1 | SATSPAAPTEAF
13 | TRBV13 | ASSTRTLTNEKLF
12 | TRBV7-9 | ASSPDPTDSPLH
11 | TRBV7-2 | ASSLFEYDEQF
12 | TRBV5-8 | ASSFRLAGFEQY
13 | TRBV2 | ASSNMVGGADTQY
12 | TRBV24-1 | ATSDFTASGELF